Shown below are 25 T cell receptor beta chains from a single sample sequenced in a study of shared clonotypes between healthy human individuals. The assay was immunoSEQ multiplex PCR, and TCRdb's table has in-frame clones only and misses some. Of some 2,500,000 clones in the sample, 80% to 95% were seen once. Sample: naive CD4+ T cells from PBMCs. The subset was: CD45RA+ positively selected. These receptors were taken from a young man in good health. Some clones in this sample may be carry-over from other donors' samples.

The rearrangement joins TRBV11-2 to TRBJ2-2; D may be TRBD1 (5 bases). Germline loops: CDR1 SGHAT, CDR2 FQNNGV. V lost 5 bases and J 4 bases, leaving 11 bases between the germline ends. The CDR3 is 14 residues long. The CDR3 sequence: CASSTAGFTGELFF. For the CDR3, the DNA is TGTGCCAGCAGCACCGCAGGGTTCACCGGGGAGCTGTTTTTT.

The chain employs TRBV29-1 and TRBJ1-3; TRBD1 matches 7 bases. Germline lookup yields CDR1 SQVTM and CDR2 ANQGSEA. This CDR3 comprises 16 residues. V trimming: 5 bases; J trimming: 0 bases; junction bases outside the gene matches: 10. The CDR3 spells CSVSVRTGNSGNTIYF. Written as DNA, the CDR3 is TGCAGCGTTTCCGTCCGGACAGGAAACTCTGGAAACACCATATATTTT.

V gene TRBV29-1 combines with J gene TRBJ2-1; D is ambiguous. The V end lost 4 bases, the J end lost 6 bases, and 13 bases lay between the germline ends. Per the germline V gene, CDR1 is SQVTM and CDR2 is ANQGSEA. This CDR3 spans 13 amino acids. The CDR3: CSVAPVLLNEQFF. CDR3 nucleotide sequence: TGCAGCGTTGCCCCCGTTTTACTCAATGAGCAGTTCTTC.

V usage is TRBV7-2 and J usage is TRBJ2-3; no reliable D call. The germline V gene has CDR1 SGHTA and CDR2 FQGNSA. V shed 5 bases and J shed 3 bases, with 12 bases lying between them. The CDR3 sequence is 14 residues long. DNA of the CDR3: TGTGCCAGCAGCCCGCTTTTCGGAACAGATACGCAGTATTTT. Residues: CASSPLFGTDTQYF.

This clone was recorded only once. The chain uses TRBV4-1 and TRBJ1-1; D remains unclear. Germline lookup yields CDR1 MGHRA and CDR2 YSYEKL. This CDR3 has 16 amino acids. Between the trimmed V and J ends, which lost 1 base and 0 bases, there was a span of 12 bases. The CDR3 sequence: CASSQADRDLNTEAFF. DNA of the CDR3: TGCGCCAGCAGCCAAGCCGACCGGGATTTGAACACTGAAGCTTTCTTT.

The chain recombines TRBV7-2 with TRBJ1-2, with unresolved D. CDR3 length equals 14 residues. The ends were cut back, 1 base at V and 2 bases at J, with 8 bases in the middle. Germline V lookup: CDR1 SGHTA, CDR2 FQGNSA. The CDR3 reads CASSLVWVNYGYTF. CDR3 sequence (DNA): TGTGCCAGCAGCTTAGTGTGGGTAAACTATGGCTACACCTTC.

The chain couples TRBV7-2 to TRBJ2-3; the match to TRBD2 covers 11 bases. V trimming: 0 bases; J trimming: 0 bases; junction bases outside the gene matches: 2. The CDR3 runs 17 residues. Germline values: CDR1 SGHTA, CDR2 FQGNSA. CDR3 sequence (DNA): TGTGCCAGCAGCTTAGCCCGGACTAGCGGGAGCACAGATACGCAGTATTTT. The encoded protein is CASSLARTSGSTDTQYF.

Turning to this clone: The identical CDR3 is also encoded by other nucleotide sequences in the sample. The gene calls are TRBV28 and TRBJ2-1; the match to TRBD2 covers 7 bases. J gave up 4 bases and V 6 bases, and 6 bases lay outside the gene matches. The germline V gene encodes CDR1 MDHEN and CDR2 SYDVKM. The CDR3 consists of 14 residues. CDR3: CASSRLAGYNEQFF. CDR3 DNA sequence: TGTGCCAGCAGCCGACTAGCAGGTTACAATGAGCAGTTCTTC. Together with reference TRBV28 and TRBJ2-1, the CDR3 gives the full variable domain: DVKVTQSSRYLVKRTGEKVFLECVQDMDHENMFWYRQDPGLGLRLIYFSYDVKMKEKGDIPEGYSVSREKKERFSLILESASTNQTSMYLCASSRLAGYNEQFFGPGTRLTVL.

CDR3 in amino acids: CASSSPGRAKNIQYF. In nucleotides, the CDR3 is TGTGCCAGTAGTTCCCCGGGGAGAGCCAAAAACATTCAGTACTTC. The rearrangement uses TRBV19 and TRBJ2-4; maybe TRBD2 (5 bases). The CDR3 totals 15 residues. The germline V gene has CDR1 LNHDA and CDR2 SQIVND (reference sequence). Trimming took 5 bases from V and 0 from J, leaving 11 bases between them.

The rearrangement uses TRBV5-1 and TRBJ2-2, with 8 nucleotides matching TRBD1. J was trimmed by 6 bases and V by 0 bases; bases with no gene match: 13. This CDR3 is built from 18 residues. Per germline, CDR1 SGHRS and CDR2 YFSETQ. CDR3 protein: CASSLVTRTGIRAGELFF. The CDR3 DNA reads as TGCGCCAGCAGCTTGGTTACCAGGACAGGGATACGTGCCGGGGAGCTGTTTTTT. Full variable domain (outside the CDR3, taken from reference TRBV5-1 and TRBJ2-2): KAGVTQTPRYLIKTRGQQVTLSCSPISGHRSVSWYQQTPGQGLQFLFEYFSETQRNKGNFPGRFSGRQFSNSRSEMNVSTLELGDSALYLCASSLVTRTGIRAGELFFGEGSRLTVL.

The chain links TRBV5-1 to TRBJ2-3, with 7 bases identical to TRBD2. The germline gives CDR1 SGHRS, CDR2 YFSETQ. This CDR3 has 14 residues. After removal of 6 bases from V and 1 base from J, the junction contained 5 bases not matched to a gene. The CDR3 sequence is CASTHLAGTDTQYF. DNA for the CDR3: TGCGCCAGCACCCATCTAGCGGGCACAGATACGCAGTATTTT.

V and J are TRBV28 and TRBJ2-3; a possible D gene is TRBD2 (5 bases). V lost 5 bases to trimming and J lost 4 bases, with 13 bases between them. The CDR3 is 14 residues long. Germline V gene data show CDR1 as MDHEN and CDR2 as SYDVKM. This chain's CDR3 is CASSPPGNADTQYF. The CDR3 bases are TGTGCCAGCAGTCCCCCGGGGAACGCAGATACGCAGTATTTT. The full variable domain, completed using reference TRBV28 and TRBJ2-3, is DVKVTQSSRYLVKRTGEKVFLECVQDMDHENMFWYRQDPGLGLRLIYFSYDVKMKEKGDIPEGYSVSREKKERFSLILESASTNQTSMYLCASSPPGNADTQYFGPGTRLTVL.

The V and J genes are TRBV18 and TRBJ1-5; D is ambiguous. Germline-derived CDR1 and CDR2 are KGHSH and LQKENI. CDR3 length equals 15 residues. V was trimmed by 2 bases and J by 3 bases, leaving 11 bases between them. The DNA of the CDR3 is TGTGCCAGCTCACCAGGGGAACAGTACAATCAGCCCCAGCATTTT. Encoded protein: CASSPGEQYNQPQHF.

This chain links TRBV30 with TRBJ1-5, with D unclear. The germline V gene has CDR1 GTSNPN and CDR2 SVGIG (reference sequence). V gave up 2 bases and J gave up 4 bases, with 15 bases separating them. This CDR3 is built from 15 residues. CDR3: CAWSPDSNRNQPQHF. CDR3 in DNA: TGTGCCTGGAGTCCCGACTCAAACAGAAATCAGCCCCAGCATTTT.

This clone has just one count. The rearrangement uses TRBV6-6 and TRBJ1-5; TRBD1 matches 11 bases. In germline, CDR1 is MNHNY, CDR2 SVGAGI (reference sequence). The CDR3 has 14 amino acids. Trimming at V came to 5 bases and at J to 7 bases, leaving 4 bases not matched to a gene. Here the CDR3 reads CASSDWTGGQPQHF. For the CDR3, the DNA is TGTGCCAGCAGTGACTGGACAGGGGGCCAGCCCCAGCATTTT.

The chain recombines TRBV6-5 with TRBJ2-6, with D maybe TRBD1 (6 bases). Between the trimmed V and J ends, which lost 10 bases and 4 bases, there was a span of 14 bases. This CDR3 contains 14 residues. Germline V gene sequence: CDR1 MNHEY, CDR2 SVGAGI. The CDR3 loop is CATKGENGANVLTF. CDR3 bases: TGTGCCACCAAGGGGGAGAACGGGGCCAACGTCCTGACTTTC.

This clone was recorded only once. Other DNA sequences in this sample translate to the same CDR3. J is TRBJ1-5 and V is TRBV7-9; 9 bases map to TRBD1. Germline values: CDR1 SEHNR, CDR2 FQNEAQ (reference sequence). The V and J ends lost 5 bases and 2 bases, in that order; junction bases with no gene match: 4. CDR3 length: 15 amino acids. CDR3 residues: CASSPQGAGNQPQHF. CDR3 sequence (DNA): TGTGCCAGCAGCCCACAGGGGGCCGGCAATCAGCCCCAGCATTTT. Looking up the rest from reference TRBV7-9 and TRBJ1-5 gives the full variable domain: DTGVSQNPRHKITKRGQNVTFRCDPISEHNRLYWYRQTLGQGPEFLTYFQNEAQLEKSRLLSDRFSAERPKGSFSTLEIQRTEQGDSAMYLCASSPQGAGNQPQHFGDGTRLSIL.

The chain has TRBV4-1 and TRBJ1-3; TRBD1 might be the D (6 bases). V gave up 5 bases and J gave up 0 bases, with 14 bases separating them. CDR3 length: 16 amino acids. Germline V gene sequence: CDR1 MGHRA, CDR2 YSYEKL. CDR3 amino acids: CASSIRTANSGNTIYF. CDR3 nucleotide sequence: TGCGCCAGCAGCATACGGACAGCCAACTCTGGAAACACCATATATTTT.

The chain couples TRBV28 to TRBJ2-7, with a tentative D call TRBD2 (5 bases). The CDR3 is 16 amino acids. The V gene lost 3 bases and the J gene lost 0 bases, with 15 bases spanning the gap. Germline V lookup: CDR1 MDHEN, CDR2 SYDVKM. The CDR3 DNA is TGTGCCAGCAGTTTCTTTGCTAGCCAAAGCTCCTACGAGCAGTACTTC. Residues: CASSFFASQSSYEQYF.

This chain uses TRBV29-1 with TRBJ2-7; D uncertain. The CDR3 runs to 12 residues. Between the trimmed V and J ends, which lost 8 bases and 2 bases, there was a span of 13 bases. CDR1 is SQVTM and CDR2 is ANQGSEA in the germline V gene. DNA for the CDR3: TGCAGCACCCGGACCGCGACCTACGAGCAGTACTTC. Its translation: CSTRTATYEQYF.

J is TRBJ2-2 and V is TRBV29-1; TRBD2 matches 12 bases. Germline V lookup: CDR1 SQVTM, CDR2 ANQGSEA. This CDR3 comprises 13 residues. The CDR3 is CASGRGSAGELFF. CDR3 DNA sequence: TGCGCTAGCGGGAGGGGGAGCGCCGGGGAGCTGTTTTTT.

The J gene is TRBJ2-6, the V gene TRBV7-3; the match to TRBD1 covers 9 bases. Germline values: CDR1 SGHTA, CDR2 FQGTGA. The CDR3 is made up of 18 amino acids. V shed 2 bases and J 0 bases; nucleotides not matched to a gene: 5. CDR3 bases: TGTGCCAGCAGCTTAGGGACAGGGCAACCCTCTGGGGCCAACGTCCTGACTTTC. It translates to CASSLGTGQPSGANVLTF. Looking up the rest from reference TRBV7-3 and TRBJ2-6 gives the full variable domain: GAGVSQTPSNKVTEKGKYVELRCDPISGHTALYWYRQSLGQGPEFLIYFQGTGAADDSGLPNDRFFAVRPEGSVSTLKIQRTERGDSAVYLCASSLGTGQPSGANVLTFGAGSRLTVL.

The chain carries TRBV28 and TRBJ2-1, with 10 bases lining up with TRBD2. Germline lookup yields CDR1 MDHEN and CDR2 SYDVKM. The CDR3 consists of 17 residues. The junction had 15 bases not matched to a gene; V was cut back by 4 bases and J by 9 bases. CDR3 sequence (DNA): TGTGCCAGCAGTTCAGCCCGGCGTCTAGCGGGAGACATTGAGCAGTTCTTC. Its translation: CASSSARRLAGDIEQFF.

This sequence joins TRBV18 and TRBJ2-5; D call uncertain. CDR3 size: 12 residues. Trimming removed 3 bases from V and 5 bases from J, with 7 bases in between. CDR1 is KGHSH, CDR2 LQKENI, per germline. The chain's CDR3 is CASSPRDETQYF. The CDR3 nucleotides are TGTGCCAGCTCACCCCGTGATGAGACCCAGTACTTC.

The rearrangement uses TRBV28 and TRBJ1-1, with a weak D call TRBD1 (5 bases). CDR1 and CDR2 from the germline V gene are MDHEN and SYDVKM. The CDR3 sequence is 14 residues long. The V end lost 2 bases, the J end lost 4 bases, and 11 bases lay between the germline ends. The CDR3 sequence: CASSLTAGGTEAFF. For the CDR3, the DNA is TGTGCCAGCAGTTTAACGGCGGGGGGCACTGAAGCTTTCTTT.